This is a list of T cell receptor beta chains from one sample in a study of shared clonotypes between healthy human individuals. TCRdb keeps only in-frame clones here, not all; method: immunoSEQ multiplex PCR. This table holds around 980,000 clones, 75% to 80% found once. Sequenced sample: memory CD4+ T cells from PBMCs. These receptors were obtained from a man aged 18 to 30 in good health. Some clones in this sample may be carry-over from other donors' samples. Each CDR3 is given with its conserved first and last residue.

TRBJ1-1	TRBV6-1	CAIRTDRGPDTEAFF
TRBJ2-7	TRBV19	CASSITLQPFYEQYF
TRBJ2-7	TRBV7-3	CASSLAPDVGEQYF
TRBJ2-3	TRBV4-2	CASRLLGTDTQYF
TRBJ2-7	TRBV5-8	CASSLAGTGDYEQYF
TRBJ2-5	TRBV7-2	CASSDGTLGGETQYF
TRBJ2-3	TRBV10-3	CAINTGNTDTQYF
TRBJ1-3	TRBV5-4	CASSFDGNTIYF
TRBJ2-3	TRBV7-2	CASSLAYQPFTDTQYF
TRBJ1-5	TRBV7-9	CASSLAGHQPQHF
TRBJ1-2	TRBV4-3	CASSQVPGQNYGYTF
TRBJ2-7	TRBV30	CAWRAGRVRAQYF
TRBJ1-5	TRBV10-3	CAISGRGGNEQPQHF
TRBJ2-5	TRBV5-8	CASTPAAGRETQYF
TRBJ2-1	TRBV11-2	CASSPGANEQFF
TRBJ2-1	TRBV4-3	CASSRTTGTSGYNEQFF
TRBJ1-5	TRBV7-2	CASSPPGSNQPQHF
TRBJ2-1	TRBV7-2	CASSPGTSGYNEQFF
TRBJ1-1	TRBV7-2	CASSTRDIFEAFF
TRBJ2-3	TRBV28	CASSQGGADTQYF
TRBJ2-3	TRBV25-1	CASSAGVLTDTQYF
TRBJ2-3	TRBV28	CASSSQGQGGDTQYF
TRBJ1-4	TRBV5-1	CASTGVGGDEKLFF
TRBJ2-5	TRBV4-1	CASSQVRSRDSQQETQYF
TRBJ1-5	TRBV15	CATSRGVINQPQHF
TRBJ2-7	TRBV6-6	CASSYFPRGARGEQYF
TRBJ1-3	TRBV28	CASSLFGGAGNTIYF
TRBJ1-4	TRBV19	CASSIEDRWNEKLFF
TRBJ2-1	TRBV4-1	CASSQEQSSYNEQFF
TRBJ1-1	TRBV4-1	CASSQATRDSMNTEAFF
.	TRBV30	CAWSEDRGPYEQYF
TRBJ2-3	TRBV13	CASSPRPRLNTDTQYF
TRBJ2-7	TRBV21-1	CASSKGDRGNEQYF
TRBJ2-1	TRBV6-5	CASSYGASSYNEQFF
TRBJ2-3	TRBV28	CASSRLAGAPDTQYF
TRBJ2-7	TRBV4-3	CASSQETGEGQYF
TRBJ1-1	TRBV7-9	CASSTDRGAAFF
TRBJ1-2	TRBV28	CASRRGARGYTF
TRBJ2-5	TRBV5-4	CASSLAGTHQETQYF
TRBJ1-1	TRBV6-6	CASSSRGTGNTEAFF
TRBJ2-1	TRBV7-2	CASSSLRSTYNEQFF
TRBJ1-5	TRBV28	CASFGPGFFQPQHF
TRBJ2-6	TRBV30	CAWSVRGANVLTF
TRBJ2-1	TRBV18	CASSLTSGSYNEQFF
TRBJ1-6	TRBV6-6	CASSSGQGNSPLHF
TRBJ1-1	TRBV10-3	CAISDSGQGRTEAFF
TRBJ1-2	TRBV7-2	CASSSRQGGGYTF
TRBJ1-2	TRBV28	CASSADIYGYTF
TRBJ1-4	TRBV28	CASSSGQEREKLFF
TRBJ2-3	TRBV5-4	CASSLRREGPDTQYF
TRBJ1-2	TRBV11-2	CASSLAGGYTF
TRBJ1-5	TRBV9	CASSPGHRSNQPQHF
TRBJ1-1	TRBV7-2	CASSLGLVNTEAFF
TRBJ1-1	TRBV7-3	CASSVHRGSPAFF
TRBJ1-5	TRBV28	CASSLRTGYQPQHF
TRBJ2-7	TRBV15	CATSNLRQGDYEQYF